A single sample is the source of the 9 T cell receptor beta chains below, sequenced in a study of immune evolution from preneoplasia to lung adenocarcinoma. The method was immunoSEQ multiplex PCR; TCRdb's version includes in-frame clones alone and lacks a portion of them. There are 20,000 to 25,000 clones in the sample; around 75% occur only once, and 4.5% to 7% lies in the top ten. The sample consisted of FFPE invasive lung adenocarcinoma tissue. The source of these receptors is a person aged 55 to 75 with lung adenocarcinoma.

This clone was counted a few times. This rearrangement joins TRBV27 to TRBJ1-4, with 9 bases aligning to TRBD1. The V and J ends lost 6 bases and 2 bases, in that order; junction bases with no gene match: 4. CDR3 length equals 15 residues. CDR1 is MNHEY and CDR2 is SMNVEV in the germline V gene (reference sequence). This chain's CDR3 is CASSPGTGTNEKLFF. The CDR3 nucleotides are TGTGCCAGCAGCCCCGGGACAGGGACTAATGAAAAACTGTTTTTT.

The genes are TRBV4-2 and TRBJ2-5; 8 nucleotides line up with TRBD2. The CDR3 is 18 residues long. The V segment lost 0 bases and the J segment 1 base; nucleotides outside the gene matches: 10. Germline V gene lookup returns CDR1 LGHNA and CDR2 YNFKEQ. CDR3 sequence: CASSQDLAGAVIQETQYF. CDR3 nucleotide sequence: TGTGCCAGCAGCCAAGATCTAGCGGGTGCTGTCATCCAAGAGACCCAGTACTTC.

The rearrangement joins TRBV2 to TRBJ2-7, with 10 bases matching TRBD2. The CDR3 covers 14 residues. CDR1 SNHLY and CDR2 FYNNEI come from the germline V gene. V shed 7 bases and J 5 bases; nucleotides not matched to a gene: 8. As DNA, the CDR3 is TGTGCCAGCAACCTAGCGGGAGCGACTGACGAGCAGTACTTC. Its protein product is CASNLAGATDEQYF.

In DNA, the CDR3 is TGTGCCAGCAGCTTAGTTGTTCCGGGACTAGCGGGAGGAGAGACCCAGTACTTC. Amino acid sequence: CASSLVVPGLAGGETQYF. The rearrangement uses TRBV7-6 and TRBJ2-5, with 15 bases fitting TRBD2. Germline V CDR1 and CDR2: SGHVS, FNYEAQ. The CDR3 extends over 18 amino acids. After removal of 1 base from V and 4 bases from J, the junction contained 7 bases not matched to a gene.

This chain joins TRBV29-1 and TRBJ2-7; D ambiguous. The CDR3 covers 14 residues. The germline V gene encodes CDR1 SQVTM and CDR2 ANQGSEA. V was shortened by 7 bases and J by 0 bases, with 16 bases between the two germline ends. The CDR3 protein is CSASDPGSSYEQYF. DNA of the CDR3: TGCAGCGCAAGTGATCCGGGCAGCTCCTACGAGCAGTACTTC.

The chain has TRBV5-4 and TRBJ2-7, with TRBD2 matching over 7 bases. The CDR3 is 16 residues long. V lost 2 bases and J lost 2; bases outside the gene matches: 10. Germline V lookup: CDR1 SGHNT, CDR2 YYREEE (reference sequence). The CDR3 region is CASSFATGTNAYEQYF. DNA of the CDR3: TGTGCCAGCAGCTTCGCGACCGGGACTAACGCCTACGAGCAGTACTTC.

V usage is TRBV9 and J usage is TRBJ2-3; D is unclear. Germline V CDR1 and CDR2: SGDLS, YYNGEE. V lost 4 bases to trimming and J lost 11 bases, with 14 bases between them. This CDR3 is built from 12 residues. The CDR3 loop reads CASSSKKAVQYF. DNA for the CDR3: TGTGCCAGCAGCTCCAAAAAGGCGGTGCAGTATTTT.

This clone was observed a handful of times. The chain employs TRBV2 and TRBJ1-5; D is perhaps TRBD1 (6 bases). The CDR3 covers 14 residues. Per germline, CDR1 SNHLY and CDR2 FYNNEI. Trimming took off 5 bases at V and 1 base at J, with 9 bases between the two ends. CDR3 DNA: TGTGCCAGCAGTTCCGGACAGAGCAATCAGCCCCAGCATTTT. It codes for CASSSGQSNQPQHF.

For the CDR3, the DNA is TGTGCCAGCAGCCAAGATGTGGGGGGAGCTAACTATGGCTACACCTTC. Translating it yields CASSQDVGGANYGYTF. The rearrangement uses TRBV4-2 and TRBJ1-2, with D tentatively TRBD1 (5 bases). The CDR3 runs 16 residues. V was trimmed by 0 bases and J by 0 bases, leaving 11 bases between them. The germline V gene encodes CDR1 LGHNA and CDR2 YNFKEQ.